A selection of T cell receptor beta chains follows, all from one sample in a study of identical twins. TCRdb independently ran MiXCR on the 5' RACE reads; one entry per CDR3 protein. The sample has about 280,000 distinct CDR3 sequences; more than 6.5% are singletons. Separately, the same data were catalogued under a study of yellow fever vaccine responses in identical twins.

Sequenced sample: memory (CD45RO+) T cells sorted from blood. All receptors come from a woman under 30 in good health. Both conserved end residues are part of each CDR3. The order of the fields is J gene, V gene, clone size, D gene, CDR3 protein, CDR3 DNA. D genes are given only for firm matches. Where a row states a size, it is once, few, many or the class of an expanded clone; other rows omit it.

TRBJ1-4	TRBV15	NA	NA	CATSRVRGPMNEKLFF	TGTGCCACCAGCAGAGTCAGAGGACCGATGAATGAAAAACTGTTTTTT
TRBJ2-3	TRBV5-5	many	TRBD2	CASRVWRGTSTDTQYF	TGTGCCAGCAGGGTATGGCGGGGGACTAGCACAGATACGCAGTATTTT
TRBJ2-5	TRBV28	few	TRBD1	CASSWDRAGETQYF	TGTGCCAGCAGTTGGGACAGGGCGGGAGAGACCCAGTACTTC
TRBJ2-1	TRBV10-3	few	NA	CAISEPVGGNSYNEQFF	TGTGCCATCAGTGAGCCGGTAGGGGGGAACTCCTACAATGAGCAGTTCTTC
TRBJ1-1	TRBV9	few	NA	CASSVDAGNTEAFF	TGTGCCAGCAGCGTAGATGCCGGGAACACTGAAGCTTTCTTT
TRBJ1-5	TRBV5-1	many	NA	CASSFEGDQPQHF	TGCGCCAGCAGCTTTGAAGGGGACCAGCCCCAGCATTTT
TRBJ2-5	TRBV5-1	many	NA	CASSLEIRSPGGTQYF	TGCGCCAGCAGCTTGGAAATTAGGTCCCCCGGAGGGACCCAGTACTTC
TRBJ1-1	TRBV10-3	many	TRBD1	CATRDRESSMNTEAFF	TGTGCCACACGGGACAGGGAATCGTCGATGAACACTGAAGCTTTCTTT
TRBJ2-5	TRBV20-1	NA	TRBD1	CSARDGGDRGQETQYF	TGCAGTGCTAGAGATGGCGGGGACAGGGGCCAAGAGACCCAGTACTTC
TRBJ2-3	TRBV12-3/TRBV12-4	many	NA	CASSFLRDTQYF	TGTGCCAGCAGTTTTCTTAGAGATACGCAGTATTTT
TRBJ2-1	TRBV3-1	many	NA	CASSQERGGALWDEQFF	TGTGCCAGCAGCCAAGAACGTGGGGGGGCGCTTTGGGATGAGCAGTTCTTC
TRBJ2-7	TRBV10-3	many	NA	CAISEAAAGGQYF	TGTGCCATCAGTGAGGCTGCCGCAGGAGGGCAGTACTTC
TRBJ2-1	TRBV12-3/TRBV12-4	many	TRBD2	CASSRLAGGPDEQFF	TGTGCCAGCAGTAGACTAGCGGGGGGGCCAGATGAGCAGTTCTTC
TRBJ1-1	TRBV15	many	NA	CATSRGVNTEAFF	TGTGCCACCAGCAGAGGGGTGAACACTGAAGCTTTCTTT
TRBJ2-3	TRBV7-9	many	NA	CASSLSGRNTQYF	TGTGCCAGCAGCTTATCGGGACGGAATACGCAGTATTTT
TRBJ1-5	TRBV5-1	many	TRBD1	CASSYMPGQGIHQPQHF	TGCGCCAGCAGCTATATGCCGGGACAGGGTATTCATCAGCCCCAGCATTTT
TRBJ2-1	TRBV2	NA	NA	CASSVRGSAYNEQFF	TGTGCCAGCAGTGTTAGGGGGAGCGCCTACAATGAGCAGTTCTTC
TRBJ1-5	TRBV20-1	NA	TRBD1	CSAFRGSNQPQHF	TGCAGTGCTTTCAGGGGGAGCAATCAGCCCCAGCATTTT
TRBJ2-7	TRBV10-3	few	TRBD2	CAVKREGRAYEQYF	TGTGCCGTCAAGCGGGAGGGCCGTGCCTACGAGCAGTACTTC
TRBJ2-5	TRBV20-1	many	TRBD2	CSARDSGLAQETQYF	TGCAGTGCTAGAGATTCCGGACTAGCTCAAGAGACCCAGTACTTC
TRBJ2-1	TRBV21-1	few	NA	CASRRPGTGIHNEQFF	TGTGCCAGCAGAAGACCCGGGACAGGGATCCACAATGAGCAGTTCTTC
TRBJ2-3	TRBV6-1	NA	NA	CASSPGRPGLKGYTDTQYF	TGTGCCAGCAGTCCTGGGCGGCCAGGGCTGAAGGGCTACACAGATACGCAGTATTTT
TRBJ1-3	TRBV5-1	NA	NA	CASSNGQGNTIYF	TGCGCCAGCAGCAACGGACAAGGAAACACCATATATTTT
TRBJ1-5	TRBV2	many	NA	CASSVQAHSNQPQHF	TGTGCCAGCAGTGTACAGGCCCATAGCAATCAGCCCCAGCATTTT
TRBJ2-2	TRBV11-1	many	TRBD2	CASSQSGPGAGLTGELFF	TGTGCCAGCAGCCAATCCGGACCCGGAGCGGGGCTCACCGGGGAGCTGTTTTTT
TRBJ1-6	TRBV20-1	NA	NA	CSARGDFDSPLHF	TGCAGTGCTAGAGGGGATTTTGATTCACCCCTCCACTTT
TRBJ2-3	TRBV5-1	NA	NA	CASSLGTPTDTQYF	TGCGCCAGCAGCCTCGGGACCCCCACAGATACGCAGTATTTT
TRBJ1-1	TRBV29-1	many	NA	CSVERGSRLNTEAFF	TGCAGCGTTGAAAGGGGTAGCAGACTGAACACTGAAGCTTTCTTT
TRBJ2-1	TRBV6-4	NA	TRBD2	CASSATSGGYNEQFF	TGTGCCAGCAGTGCTACTAGCGGGGGCTACAATGAGCAGTTCTTC
TRBJ1-2	TRBV20-1	NA	NA	CSAMTDNYGYTF	TGCAGTGCTATGACAGACAACTATGGCTACACCTTC
TRBJ1-5	TRBV29-1	many	NA	CSVGQYNQPQHF	TGCAGCGTTGGACAGTACAATCAGCCCCAGCATTTT
TRBJ2-2	TRBV7-3	few	NA	CASSSTWGTGELFF	TGTGCCAGCAGCTCGACTTGGGGTACCGGGGAGCTGTTTTTT
TRBJ2-3	TRBV28	few	TRBD2	CASSNAGTSGSDTQYF	TGTGCCAGCAGTAACGCCGGGACTAGCGGGAGTGATACGCAGTATTTT
TRBJ1-2	TRBV5-1	NA	NA	CASSTGTTIYGYTF	TGCGCCAGCAGCACCGGGACAACCATCTATGGCTACACCTTC
TRBJ2-7	TRBV6-2/TRBV6-3	NA	TRBD1	CASRRDSTYYEQYF	TGTGCCAGCAGGAGGGACAGCACATACTACGAGCAGTACTTC
TRBJ2-1	TRBV3-1	many	TRBD2	CASSQTAGGRRNEQFF	TGTGCCAGCAGCCAAACGGCGGGAGGGCGAAGGAATGAGCAGTTCTTC
TRBJ2-3	TRBV2	many	NA	CASSERFPTDTQYF	TGTGCCAGCAGTGAACGGTTCCCAACAGATACGCAGTATTTT
TRBJ2-1	TRBV18	NA	TRBD1	CASSTQGASYNEQFF	TGTGCCAGCTCCACACAGGGGGCCTCCTACAATGAGCAGTTCTTC
TRBJ2-5	TRBV15	many	NA	CATSNPGHLLPETQYF	TGTGCCACCAGCAACCCTGGACATCTCTTGCCGGAGACCCAGTACTTC
TRBJ2-1	TRBV4-2	NA	TRBD2	CASSPAPSGSFNEQFF	TGTGCCAGCAGCCCAGCCCCTAGCGGGAGCTTCAATGAGCAGTTCTTC
TRBJ2-3	TRBV7-3	few	NA	CASSPRGRPSDTQYF	TGTGCCAGCAGCCCAAGGGGGAGACCGTCAGATACGCAGTATTTT
TRBJ2-3	TRBV5-1	many	TRBD1	CASSYAGGAGQWPVDTQYF	TGCGCCAGCAGCTACGCAGGGGGCGCGGGCCAGTGGCCGGTGGATACGCAGTATTTT
TRBJ2-1	TRBV11-2	few	NA	CASSLAAPGWLFF	TGTGCCAGCAGTCTGGCCGCACCGGGTTGGTTGTTCTTC
TRBJ1-2	TRBV11-3	NA	NA	CASSFGLDGYTF	TGTGCCAGCAGCTTCGGGTTGGATGGCTACACCTTC